This passage covers 8 T cell receptor beta chains from one sample sequenced in a study of human T cells and chemical hapten exposure (dated by TCRdb to the early 2020s). The time point label for this specimen denotes: patch test 1, 2 weeks after DPC sensitization. The treatment or condition label corresponds to: therapeutic diphenylcyclopropenone sensitization with weekly scalp DPC. The receptor library was made with RACE. The sample was run on a NextSeq 500. Using fastp at Q25 and MiXCR, TCRdb reprocessed the public reads and kept productive beta chains. Rows are combined by CDR3 protein, so each entry shows the most common genes and DNA. For this sample there are about 340,000 distinct CDR3 sequences; approximately 6.3% appear just once. About 8% of the sample comes from the top ten. The input for sequencing was whole blood, taken in connection with sensitization to the hapten diphenylcyclopropenone (DPC). Every receptor here comes from a woman between 18 and 29 years old with alopecia areata. Some clones in this sample may be carry-over from other donors' samples.

This clonotype has just a few counts. The chain links TRBV6-5 to TRBJ1-6, with D tentatively TRBD1 (5 bases). Trimming left V 5 bases short and J 3 bases short, with 11 bases between. CDR1 MNHEY and CDR2 SVGAGI come from the germline V gene. The CDR3 spans 15 residues. In DNA, the CDR3 is TGTGCCAGCAGTATCAGGGTTAGCTATAATTCACCCCTCCACTTT. The encoded protein is CASSIRVSYNSPLHF.

This clonotype occurred a few times. The chain combines TRBV6-6 with TRBJ2-4; D perhaps matches TRBD2 (7 bases). Germline CDR1 MNHNY, CDR2 SVGAGI (reference sequence). V lost 2 bases and J 6 bases, leaving 17 bases between the germline ends. The CDR3 has 16 residues. CDR3 protein: CASSYRGGAKGNIQYF. The CDR3 DNA sequence: TGTGCCAGCAGTTACAGGGGGGGGGCGAAGGGAAACATTCAGTACTTC.

This clonotype turned up a few times. The gene calls are TRBV28 and TRBJ2-1; 7 positions match TRBD2. V was clipped by 4 bases and J by 10 bases; unmatched bases: 4. CDR1 and CDR2 from the germline V gene are MDHEN and SYDVKM. The CDR3 loop spans 12 amino acids. The CDR3 DNA is TGTGCCAGCAGTTCGCGGGGGAAAGAGCAGTTCTTC. It codes for CASSSRGKEQFF.

In its sample, this clonotype was seen many times. The chain combines TRBV5-6 with TRBJ2-1; 10 bases are a match to TRBD1. CDR1 SGHDT and CDR2 YYEEEE come from the germline V gene. J lost 7 bases, V lost 3 bases, and 1 base had no gene match. This CDR3 is 13 amino acids long. For the CDR3, the DNA is TGTGCCAGCAGCTGGGACAGGGGAAATGAGCAGTTCTTC. This encodes CASSWDRGNEQFF.

This clonotype showed up many times. The chain joins TRBV7-8 to TRBJ1-5; D uncertain. Deletions cut 5 bases from V and 9 bases from J, with 20 bases between. The CDR3 runs 15 residues. Germline V lookup: CDR1 SGHVS, CDR2 FQNEAQ. CDR3 in amino acids: CASSKTSDLFGPQHF. The CDR3 DNA reads as TGTGCCAGCAGCAAGACTAGCGATCTCTTCGGGCCCCAGCATTTT.

The V gene is TRBV3-1, the J gene TRBJ2-7, with TRBD1 matching 7 bases. Germline V CDR1 and CDR2: LGHDT, YNNKEL (reference sequence). Losses at the gene ends were 4 bases for V and 5 bases for J; bases not matched to a gene: 5. This CDR3 has 13 amino acids. The CDR3 nucleotides read TGTGCCAGCAGCCCCCTCGACAGGGACGAGCAGTACTTC. Translating gives CASSPLDRDEQYF.

This clonotype was detected a few times. V is TRBV20-1 and J is TRBJ1-1; TRBD1 is a possible D gene (5 bases). V was clipped by 1 base and J by 0 bases, with 18 bases between them. Germline CDR1 reads DFQATT; CDR2 reads SNEGSKA (reference sequence). This CDR3 is built from 17 residues. The CDR3, as DNA: TGCAGTGCTAGAGGACAGTCTCCCTGGATCATGAACACTGAAGCTTTCTTT. Translating it yields CSARGQSPWIMNTEAFF.

V gene TRBV7-2 combines with J gene TRBJ1-5, with D tentatively TRBD1 (6 bases). The CDR3 extends over 15 amino acids. Germline loops: CDR1 SGHTA, CDR2 FQGNSA. The ends were cut back, 5 bases at V and 6 bases at J, with 17 bases in the middle. Written as DNA, the CDR3 is TGTGCCAGCAGCAGAAGGTGGGGAGGGGGTCAGCCCCAGCATTTT. It yields the protein CASSRRWGGGQPQHF.